The next 20 T cell receptor beta chains were all read from a single sample in a study of T-cell reconstitution after alpha-beta-depleted transplantation in children. The TCRbeta library incorporated unique molecular identifiers. TCRdb itself ran the PCR reads through MiXCR, one entry per CDR3 protein. The sample shows around 420,000 distinct CDR3 sequences, 15% to 20% of them seen only once. Sequenced here: PBMCs, mostly from graft donor cells, sampled 360 days after TCRalphabeta/CD19-depleted stem cell transplant. The receptors come from a boy under two years old who had a stem cell transplant for Wiskott-Aldrich syndrome, so the T cells may come from the graft donor.

This clonotype appeared a few times. This chain links TRBV7-6 with TRBJ2-2; no clear D. CDR3 length equals 16 residues. Trimming took off 5 bases at V and 2 bases at J, with 15 bases between the two ends. Germline V gene sequence: CDR1 SGHVS, CDR2 FNYEAQ. The CDR3 is CASSPGLPGNTGELFF. The CDR3 DNA follows: TGTGCCAGCAGCCCGGGTCTCCCAGGAAACACCGGGGAGCTGTTTTTT.

The CDR3 loop is CASSYVRYLPDTQYF. The CDR3 DNA sequence: TGTGCCAGCAGTTACGTGCGGTACCTCCCGGATACGCAGTATTTT. This sequence joins TRBV6-2 or TRBV6-3 and TRBJ2-3; D remains unclear. The CDR3 contains 15 residues. CDR1 MNHEY and CDR2 SVGEGT come from the germline V gene. V gave up 2 bases and J gave up 6 bases, with 15 bases separating them.

There are a few counts of this clonotype. This rearrangement joins TRBV7-8 to TRBJ1-5; D gene ambiguous. There are 14 residues in the CDR3. Trimming took off 2 bases at V and 4 bases at J, with 9 bases between the two ends. Germline loops: CDR1 SGHVS, CDR2 FQNEAQ. CDR3 loop: CASSLQAPNQPQHF. The DNA of the CDR3 is TGTGCCAGCAGCTTACAGGCACCAAATCAGCCCCAGCATTTT.

There are a few counts of this clonotype. This sequence joins TRBV10-3 and TRBJ2-7; maybe TRBD2 (6 bases). Per the germline V gene, CDR1 is ENHRY and CDR2 is SYGVKD. CDR3 size: 13 residues. Trimming took 7 bases from V and 7 from J, leaving 17 bases between them. CDR3 bases: TGTGCCATCAAAGCGGGCATCGCGGGGGAGCAGTACTTC. Translating gives CAIKAGIAGEQYF.

This chain connects TRBV6-1 to TRBJ2-1, with D hard to call. Trimming removed 6 bases from V and 6 bases from J, with 12 bases in between. The CDR3 totals 13 residues. CDR1 is MNHNS, CDR2 SASEGT, per germline. The CDR3 nucleotides read TGTGCCAGCAGCCTGGACCCCGCCAATGAGCAGTTCTTC. This encodes CASSLDPANEQFF.

In its sample, this clonotype was seen many times. The chain uses TRBV12-3 or TRBV12-4 and TRBJ2-7; 10 positions match TRBD2. There are 14 residues in the CDR3. V shed 5 bases, J shed 2 bases, and the junction held 3 bases outside the gene matches. The CDR3 loop is CASSRAGGPYEQYF. CDR3 nucleotides: TGTGCCAGCAGTCGAGCGGGAGGGCCCTACGAGCAGTACTTC.

V gene TRBV4-1 combines with J gene TRBJ2-7, with D possibly called TRBD1 or TRBD2 (6 bases each). Trimming removed 1 base at V and 6 bases at J, with 10 bases between. CDR1 is MGHRA, CDR2 YSYEKL, per germline. This CDR3 contains 13 residues. CDR3 nucleotides: TGCGCCAGCAGCCAAGCCCGGGGGCGCGAGCAGTACTTC. Translating gives CASSQARGREQYF.

This rearrangement joins TRBV12-3 or TRBV12-4 to TRBJ1-5, with D perhaps matching TRBD1 (5 bases). The ends were cut back, 6 bases at V and 5 bases at J, with 17 bases in the middle. This CDR3 region has 15 residues. Here the CDR3 DNA reads TGTGCCAGCAGCCAGAGTTTGGGGCGCGATCAGCCCCAGCATTTT. Protein product: CASSQSLGRDQPQHF.

The chain couples TRBV5-1 to TRBJ1-1; a possible D gene is TRBD1 (6 bases). CDR1 is SGHRS and CDR2 is YFSETQ in the germline V gene. CDR3 length: 14 amino acids. V was cut by 5 bases and J by 4 bases, with 15 bases left in between. The CDR3 DNA reads as TGCGCCAGCAGGACAGGACCCCCCGGCACTGAAGCTTTCTTT. This gives the protein CASRTGPPGTEAFF.

This clonotype was recorded at least ten times. The gene calls are TRBV11-1 and TRBJ2-1; TRBD2 aligns across 11 bases. This CDR3 spans 20 amino acids. V dropped 4 bases and J dropped 3; count of bases not matched to a gene: 17. The germline V gene encodes CDR1 SGHAT and CDR2 FQDESV (reference sequence). In DNA, the CDR3 is TGTGCCAGCAGCTCCCGTGCTCTAGCGGGAGGCCCGAGCCTCTACAATGAGCAGTTCTTC. Translating gives CASSSRALAGGPSLYNEQFF.

This clonotype was picked up a small number of times. This chain joins TRBV4-3 and TRBJ2-2, with no clear D. V was pared by 0 bases and J by 5 bases, with 13 bases between. The germline CDR1 and CDR2 sequences are LGHNA and YSLEER. CDR3 length equals 16 residues. CDR3 coding DNA: TGCGCCAGCAGCCAAGAACCAGCTGTGGAAACCGGGGAGCTGTTTTTT. Translation gives CASSQEPAVETGELFF.

The V call is TRBV29-1, the J call TRBJ1-4; D is perhaps TRBD1 (5 bases). V was clipped by 2 bases and J by 7 bases, with 11 bases between them. Per germline, CDR1 SQVTM and CDR2 ANQGSEA. This CDR3 contains 13 residues. The CDR3 bases are TGCAGCGTTGAACTCCCGGGACCTGAAAAACTGTTTTTT. Amino acids: CSVELPGPEKLFF.

V usage is TRBV24-1 and J usage is TRBJ2-1; D might be TRBD1 (8 bases). Germline V gene sequence: CDR1 KGHDR, CDR2 SFDVKD. The V end was cut by 0 bases, the J end by 3 bases, with 14 bases between. The CDR3 totals 17 residues. DNA for the CDR3: TGTGCCACCAGTGATTTGAGGAACAGGGGGGGCTACAATGAGCAGTTCTTC. Protein product: CATSDLRNRGGYNEQFF.

This clonotype has more than one count but fewer than ten. The chain links TRBV7-9 to TRBJ1-1; the match to TRBD1 covers 10 bases. The CDR3 has 15 amino acids. Germline loops: CDR1 SEHNR, CDR2 FQNEAQ (reference sequence). Trimming at V came to 4 bases and at J to 11 bases, leaving 13 bases not matched to a gene. CDR3 sequence reads: CASSSLGSTGGIAFF. The DNA for the CDR3 is TGTGCCAGCAGCTCGCTGGGCTCGACAGGGGGCATTGCTTTCTTT.

The CDR3: CSAREDRGRQNIQYF. The CDR3 DNA sequence: TGCAGTGCTAGAGAGGACAGGGGACGCCAAAACATTCAGTACTTC. V usage is TRBV20-1 and J usage is TRBJ2-4; 9 bases line up with TRBD1. Germline CDR1 reads DFQATT; CDR2 reads SNEGSKA (reference sequence). V lost 0 bases to trimming and J lost 5 bases; unmatched junction nucleotides: 5. This CDR3 is 15 amino acids long.

This clonotype showed up just a few times. The rearrangement uses TRBV6-2 or TRBV6-3 and TRBJ1-5; tentatively, D is TRBD1 (6 bases). This CDR3 region has 14 residues. Germline lookup yields CDR1 MNHEY and CDR2 SVGEGT. V lost 6 bases to trimming and J lost 4 bases, with 13 bases between them. CDR3 nucleotides: TGTGCCAGCAGACCCACAGGGTCGAATCAGCCCCAGCATTTT. It translates to CASRPTGSNQPQHF.

This clonotype came up a few times. The chain combines TRBV12-3 or TRBV12-4 with TRBJ2-2, with D maybe TRBD1 (5 bases). The CDR3 contains 15 residues. Between the trimmed V and J ends, which lost 8 bases and 5 bases, there was a span of 18 bases. CDR3 bases: TGTGCCAGCTGGGGCTGGACGAAGAAAACCGGGGAGCTGTTTTTT. It codes for CASWGWTKKTGELFF.

This clonotype was counted only a few times. This rearrangement joins TRBV7-2 to TRBJ2-2; 7 bases match TRBD1. V lost 5 bases, J lost 2 bases, and 5 bases stayed unmatched. The germline CDR1 and CDR2 sequences are SGHTA and FQGNSA. The CDR3 runs to 15 residues. The CDR3 spells CASSQDRSNTGELFF. The CDR3 region has the DNA TGTGCCAGCAGCCAGGACAGGTCTAACACCGGGGAGCTGTTTTTT.

This clonotype was recorded a few times. The V gene is TRBV6-1, the J gene TRBJ1-4; D is unclear. The CDR3 is made up of 17 amino acids. V was shortened by 5 bases and J by 5 bases, with 21 bases between the two germline ends. Per the germline V gene, CDR1 is MNHNS and CDR2 is SASEGT. CDR3 DNA sequence: TGTGCCAGCAGTCGTTTCCTATCGGACGTAATAAATGAAAAACTGTTTTTT. It specifies CASSRFLSDVINEKLFF.

The chain recombines TRBV19 with TRBJ2-3, with D unresolved. In germline, CDR1 is LNHDA, CDR2 SQIVND (reference sequence). V shed 1 base and J shed 2 bases, with 7 bases lying between them. The CDR3 totals 14 residues. The CDR3 loop reads CASSIVPNTDTQYF. The DNA for the CDR3 is TGTGCCAGTAGTATAGTACCAAACACAGATACGCAGTATTTT.